This T cell receptor (beta chain) was recovered during a study of OX40 agonist ivuxolimab in advanced cancers. Study-level results: Not determined was the antigen specificity of the expanded peripheral T cells.

Repertoires were generated with immunoSEQ multiplex PCR, while TCRdb's copy carries only in-frame clones and drops some. This sample has 70,000 to 95,000 clones; 85% to 90% occur once, and the top ten carry about 0.78%. Notes on this clone: Its matching antigen is unknown.

Material: CD4+ or CD8+ T cells sorted from blood, obtained in a trial of the OX40 agonist ivuxolimab. The TCR comes from an adult with an advanced solid tumor such as melanoma, head and neck, liver or kidney cancer.

CDR3 nucleotides: TGCGCCAGCAACAGAGACGGGGAGCTGTTTTTT. Encoded protein: CASNRDGELFF. The chain recombines TRBV5-1 with TRBJ2-2, with D unresolved. V shed 6 bases and J shed 7 bases, with 7 bases lying between them. The germline gives CDR1 SGHRS, CDR2 YFSETQ. There are 11 residues in the CDR3.